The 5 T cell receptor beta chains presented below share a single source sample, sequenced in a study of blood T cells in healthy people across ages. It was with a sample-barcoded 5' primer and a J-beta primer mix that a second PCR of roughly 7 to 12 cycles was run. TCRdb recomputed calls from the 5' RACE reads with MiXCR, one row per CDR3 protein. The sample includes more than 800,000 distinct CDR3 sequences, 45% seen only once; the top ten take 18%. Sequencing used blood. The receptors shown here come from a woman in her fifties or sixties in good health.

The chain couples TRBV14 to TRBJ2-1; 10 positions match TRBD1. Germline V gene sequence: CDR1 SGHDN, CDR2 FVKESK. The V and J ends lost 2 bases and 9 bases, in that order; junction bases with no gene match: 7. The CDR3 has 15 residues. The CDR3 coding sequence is TGTGCCAGCAGCCAACTTAGGGACAGGGGAGGTGAGCAGTTCTTC. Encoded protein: CASSQLRDRGGEQFF.

For the CDR3, the DNA is TGCGCCAGCTCTCAGCCAGGGGTTATGAACGAGCAGTACTTC. It specifies CASSQPGVMNEQYF. V and J are TRBV5-1 and TRBJ2-7; TRBD1 might be the D (6 bases). Deletions cut 7 bases from V and 5 bases from J, with 19 bases between. This CDR3 has 14 amino acids. The germline V gene has CDR1 SGHRS and CDR2 YFSETQ. The complete variable domain, with remaining parts taken from reference TRBV5-1 and TRBJ2-7, reads KAGVTQTPRYLIKTRGQQVTLSCSPISGHRSVSWYQQTPGQGLQFLFEYFSETQRNKGNFPGRFSGRQFSNSRSEMNVSTLELGDSALYLCASSQPGVMNEQYFGPGTRLTVT.

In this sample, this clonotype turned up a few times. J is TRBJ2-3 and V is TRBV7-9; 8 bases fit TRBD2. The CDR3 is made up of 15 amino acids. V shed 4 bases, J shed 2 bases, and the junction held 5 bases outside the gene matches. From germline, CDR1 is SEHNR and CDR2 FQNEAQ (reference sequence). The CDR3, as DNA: TGTGCCAGCAGCTCGACGGGAGGGAACACAGATACGCAGTATTTT. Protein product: CASSSTGGNTDTQYF.

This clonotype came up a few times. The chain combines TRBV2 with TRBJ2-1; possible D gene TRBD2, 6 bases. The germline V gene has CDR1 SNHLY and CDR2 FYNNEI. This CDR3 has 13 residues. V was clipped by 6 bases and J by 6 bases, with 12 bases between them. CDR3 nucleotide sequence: TGTGCCAGCAGGGGACTTTGGCTCAATGAGCAGTTCTTC. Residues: CASRGLWLNEQFF.

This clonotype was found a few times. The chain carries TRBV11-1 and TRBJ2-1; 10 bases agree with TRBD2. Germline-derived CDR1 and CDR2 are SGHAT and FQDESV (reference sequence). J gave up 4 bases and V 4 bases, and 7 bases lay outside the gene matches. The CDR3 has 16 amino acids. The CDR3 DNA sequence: TGTGCCAGCAGCTCCGCCGGGACTAGCGCTTACAATGAGCAGTTCTTC. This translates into CASSSAGTSAYNEQFF.